This is a list of T cell receptor beta chains from one sample in a study of blood T cell repertoires in COVID-19. TCRdb's table, derived via immunoSEQ multiplex PCR, lists solely in-frame clones and lacks some. The sample shows around 23,000 clones, about 86% of them seen only once. Sequencing was performed on peripheral blood. These receptors originate from a human donor with acute or convalescent COVID-19. The donor label of this sample is uncertain. CDR3s leave out the opening cysteine and the closing phenylalanine or tryptophan.

TRBJ2-3	14	TRBV5-4	ASSRKSGGALDTQY
TRBJ2-5	13	TRBV6-6	ASSPSGGSGQTQY
TRBJ1-3	9	TRBV10-3	ATQTGNTIY
TRBJ1-1	12	TRBV7-9	ASSVGLVNTEAF
TRBJ2-2	16	TRBV7-2	ASSSPTSGRYIDGELF
TRBJ1-6	13	TRBV5-5	ASSLEPGINSPLH
TRBJ2-5	14	TRBV9	ASSVGDSGRQETQY
TRBJ2-7	12	TRBV15	ATSRALGGWEQY
TRBJ1-2	13	TRBV6-5	ASSPGGTGVYGYT
TRBJ1-6	15	TRBV27	ASSSRGTSSYNSPLH
TRBJ2-5	14	TRBV2	ASSEGSFEVRETQY
TRBJ2-7	11	TRBV10-2	ASSERARGEQY
TRBJ2-1	16	TRBV18	ASSPLAGGRNPRMEQF
TRBJ1-5	14	TRBV19	ASKAGHRLSNQPQH
TRBJ2-1	14	TRBV2	ASSRIRDTLYNEQF
TRBJ2-1	13	TRBV27	ASSLGGAGFDEQF
TRBJ2-5	13	TRBV15	ATSSDGLYQETQY
TRBJ1-1	14	TRBV28	ASSRAGGDSNTEAF
TRBJ2-5	10	TRBV11-2	ASSPGLAGQY
TRBJ2-7	14	TRBV18	ASSGTSGRARGEQY
TRBJ1-1	13	TRBV12-5	ASGPDRSMNTEAF
TRBJ2-4	9	TRBV23-1	ASPPGQGEY
TRBJ1-1	12	TRBV6-5	ASSTQAPNTEAF
TRBJ2-7	14	TRBV6-1	ASSERERGSSYEQY
TRBJ2-1	13	TRBV5-1	ASSLEGATDNEQF
TRBJ2-2	10	TRBV5-1	ASSQNTGELF
TRBJ1-1	12	TRBV6-4	ASRLTGENTEAF
TRBJ2-5	11	TRBV7-9	ASSRQGGETQY
TRBJ2-2	11	TRBV21-1	ASKRVRTGELF
TRBJ2-7	9	TRBV6-6	ASGREVEQY
TRBJ2-7	14	TRBV7-6	ASSLGVGAMSYEQY
TRBJ1-2	11	TRBV6-4	ASTVQGAGGYT
TRBJ1-6	13	TRBV6-1	ASSEASLKNSPLH